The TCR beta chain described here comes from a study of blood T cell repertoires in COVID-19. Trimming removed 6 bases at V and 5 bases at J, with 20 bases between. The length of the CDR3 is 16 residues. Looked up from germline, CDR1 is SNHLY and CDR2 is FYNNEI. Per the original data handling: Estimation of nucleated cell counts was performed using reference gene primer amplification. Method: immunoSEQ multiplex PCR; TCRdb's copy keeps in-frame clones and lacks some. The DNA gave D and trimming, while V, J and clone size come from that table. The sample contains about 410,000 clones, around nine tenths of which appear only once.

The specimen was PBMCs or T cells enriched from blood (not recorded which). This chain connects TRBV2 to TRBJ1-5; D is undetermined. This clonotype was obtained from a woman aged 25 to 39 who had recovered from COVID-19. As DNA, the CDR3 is TGTGCCAGCAGGGCCAGCTGGGAGAGAGTGGATCAGCCCCAGCATTTT. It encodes CASRASWERVDQPQHF.